These T cell receptor beta chains were read from a single sample in a study of cytomegalovirus exposure and HLA in healthy donors. Generated by immunoSEQ multiplex PCR, the TCRdb table keeps only in-frame clones and is missing some. The sample includes some 78,000 clones, 90% to 96% of them seen just once. Sequenced material: PBMCs. The receptor source for this set is a man younger than 30 in good health and CMV-seropositive. The CDR3 runs from the conserved cysteine through the conserved F or W. The D gene is left open where the match is weak. Size values are once, few and many counts, or a class for expanded clones, and some rows have none.

d_gene	v_gene	abundance	j_gene	CDR3nt	CDR3aa
NA	TRBV2	NA	TRBJ2-3	TGTGCCAGCAGTGAGGGGCAAGATACGCAGTATTTT	CASSEGQDTQYF
NA	TRBV2	few	TRBJ2-7	TGTGCCAGCAGTTTCCAATACGAGCAGTACTTC	CASSFQYEQYF
TRBD2	TRBV27	NA	TRBJ2-3	TGTGCAGCGGGAGGGGTGGATACGCAGTATTTT	CAAGGVDTQYF
NA	TRBV9	NA	TRBJ1-5	TGTGCCAGCAGCGTATCGGGGAACAATCAGCCCCAGCATTTT	CASSVSGNNQPQHF
TRBD2	TRBV19	NA	TRBJ2-1	TGTGCCAGTAGTCCCCGACTAGCGGGAGGAGATAATGAGCAGTTCTTC	CASSPRLAGGDNEQFF
TRBD1	TRBV7-9	NA	TRBJ2-6	TGTGCCAGCAGCTGGGAGACAGGGGGCCTCACTGGGGCCAACGTCCTGACTTTC	CASSWETGGLTGANVLTF
NA	TRBV10-3	NA	TRBJ2-1	TGTGCCTCGAAAGGTCTGGCGGGTCCCAATGAGCAGTTCTTC	CASKGLAGPNEQFF
TRBD2	TRBV14	NA	TRBJ2-3	TGTGCCAGCAGACGGGGGGTCACAGATACGCAGTATTTT	CASRRGVTDTQYF
TRBD1	TRBV6-1	NA	TRBJ2-7	TGTGCCAGCAGAGTCAGGGGGTCCGAGCAGTACTTC	CASRVRGSEQYF
NA	TRBV5-5	NA	TRBJ2-7	TGTGCCAGCAGTTTCCCACAAGGGGTAGAGCAGTACTTC	CASSFPQGVEQYF
TRBD1	TRBV5-6	NA	TRBJ1-1	TGTGCCTCTCAGGGGGTAATGACTGAAGCTTTCTTT	CASQGVMTEAFF
TRBD1	TRBV25-1	NA	TRBJ1-4	TGTGCCAGCAGTGTAACAGGGGAGAAAGAAGAAAAACTGTTTTTT	CASSVTGEKEEKLFF
TRBD2	TRBV15	once	TRBJ2-1	TGTGCCACCAGCAGAGATCAAGGCGGGAGATGGCAGTTCTTC	CATSRDQGGRWQFF
TRBD1	TRBV5-1	NA	TRBJ2-7	TGCGCCAGCGGAATACAGGGGGAGGCTCTCTACGAGCAGTACTTC	CASGIQGEALYEQYF
TRBD1	TRBV6-4	once	TRBJ2-7	TGTGCCAGCAGTGAGGACAGGTTTCCCTACGAGCAGTACTTC	CASSEDRFPYEQYF
TRBD1	TRBV9	NA	TRBJ1-2	TGTGCCAGCAGCGCGACAGGGTCGGTCGGCTACACCTTC	CASSATGSVGYTF
NA	TRBV10-3	NA	TRBJ2-4	TGTGCCATCAGTGAGTCGAGCTCGGGGGTTGACATTCAGTACTTC	CAISESSSGVDIQYF
TRBD1	TRBV5-6	NA	TRBJ1-5	TGTGCCAGCAGCTTGGCAGGGGGTGTCAATCAGCCCCAGCATTTT	CASSLAGGVNQPQHF
TRBD1	TRBV28	NA	TRBJ2-2	TGTGCCAGCAGTTCACCGGGACAGGGGGTGAGCTCTGGGGAGCTGTTTTTT	CASSSPGQGVSSGELFF
NA	TRBV6-5	once	TRBJ1-3	TGTGCCAGCAGTTTCTTTTTGGGTACTAGGAGGAACACCATATATTTT	CASSFFLGTRRNTIYF
TRBD1	TRBV28	NA	TRBJ2-7	TGTGCCAGCAGTTCCACTACGCCGGACAGGGGGGCCCACGAGCAGTACTTC	CASSSTTPDRGAHEQYF
NA	TRBV28	NA	TRBJ2-7	TGTGCCAGCAGTTCCCTACGCGGGGGCACACCCAGCTCCTACGAGCAGTACTTC	CASSSLRGGTPSSYEQYF
NA	TRBV7-3	NA	TRBJ1-4	TGTGCCAGCAGTCGAGGCTCAGGGGTGGATGAAAAACTGTTTTTT	CASSRGSGVDEKLFF
NA	TRBV11-1	NA	TRBJ2-1	TGTGCCAGCAGCTTGTCCGGTAGTACCTACAATGAGCAGTTCTTC	CASSLSGSTYNEQFF
NA	TRBV6-4	NA	TRBJ2-1	TGTGCCAGCAGTGTAGAAAAGTACAATGAGCAGTTCTTC	CASSVEKYNEQFF
TRBD2	TRBV5-1	NA	TRBJ2-5	TGCGCCAGCAGCGTAAGACTAGCGGGAGGGCAAGAGACCCAGTACTTC	CASSVRLAGGQETQYF
NA	TRBV19	NA	TRBJ1-1	TGTGCCAGCACCGACAGAATGAACACTGAAGCTTTCTTT	CASTDRMNTEAFF
TRBD1	TRBV5-6	NA	TRBJ1-2	TGTGCCAGCAGCCAACGACAGGGGGGTGGCTACACCTTC	CASSQRQGGGYTF
NA	TRBV7-3	NA	TRBJ1-1	TGTGCCAGCAGCTTATTCGAGAGGACTGAAGCTTTCTTT	CASSLFERTEAFF
NA	TRBV29-1	NA	TRBJ2-3	TGCAGCGTTGAAGCGTTCACTCAACCTACAGATACGCAGTATTTT	CSVEAFTQPTDTQYF
NA	TRBV6-5	NA	TRBJ1-3	TGTGCCAGCGGACTCGGGGGCTCTGGAAACACCATATATTTT	CASGLGGSGNTIYF
TRBD2	TRBV7-8	NA	TRBJ2-7	TGTGCCAGCAGCTTAGGCGGGAGTCAAGGTTACGAGCAGTACTTC	CASSLGGSQGYEQYF
TRBD1	TRBV5-1	NA	TRBJ2-3	TGCGCCAGCAGCCCCACGATAGGCAGGGGGAACGCAGATACGCAGTATTTT	CASSPTIGRGNADTQYF
NA	TRBV9	NA	TRBJ2-1	TGTGCCAGCAGCGTGGAGACAGCCCCTGAGCAGTTCTTC	CASSVETAPEQFF
NA	TRBV5-1	NA	TRBJ1-4	TGCGCCAGCACCCGCGGCGGAACTAATGAAAAACTGTTTTTT	CASTRGGTNEKLFF
TRBD2	TRBV5-1	NA	TRBJ2-1	TGCGCCAGCAGCTCCCGGAGGGGTAGCGGGGTCGACAATGAGCAGTTCTTC	CASSSRRGSGVDNEQFF
NA	TRBV11-3	NA	TRBJ2-5	TGTGCCAGCAGCCCGAGGAACCAAGAGACCCAGTACTTC	CASSPRNQETQYF
NA	TRBV9	NA	TRBJ2-1	TGTGCCAGCAGCGTAGGCGGCGGTCCGGCTTACAATGAGCAGTTCTTC	CASSVGGGPAYNEQFF
TRBD1	TRBV7-9	NA	TRBJ2-7	TGTGCCAGCGGCGGGTCCCGGGACAGGGGTTACGAGCAGTACTTC	CASGGSRDRGYEQYF
NA	TRBV5-1	NA	TRBJ1-5	TGCGCCAGCAGCCCCCAAGGAGGGGCGAATCAGCCCCAGCATTTT	CASSPQGGANQPQHF
NA	TRBV7-2	NA	TRBJ2-1	TGTGCCAGCAGCTTGCTCCTCGCGGGCGCCTACAATGAGCAGTTCTTC	CASSLLLAGAYNEQFF
TRBD2	TRBV15	NA	TRBJ2-3	TGTGCCACCAGCAGCGAAAGCCTTCTAGCGGGAGCAGATACGCAGTATTTT	CATSSESLLAGADTQYF
TRBD2	TRBV7-2	once	TRBJ2-5	TGTGCCAGCAGCTCCCAGGTCTCTAGCGGGAGTTTTGCTAAGACCCAGTACTTC	CASSSQVSSGSFAKTQYF
TRBD2	TRBV11-1	NA	TRBJ2-7	TGTGCCAGCAGCTCAGCGGGAGTGTTTCGCTACGAGCAGTACTTC	CASSSAGVFRYEQYF
NA	TRBV19	NA	TRBJ1-3	TGTGCCAGCAAAACGGGGAGTAGTGGAAACACCATATATTTT	CASKTGSSGNTIYF
TRBD1	TRBV5-1	NA	TRBJ1-1	TGCGCCAGCAGCTTGACCGGGACAGGGGGCACTGAAGCTTTCTTT	CASSLTGTGGTEAFF
NA	TRBV7-8	NA	TRBJ1-1	TGTGCCAGCAGCCCTCGCGGCAGATACGAAGCTTTCTTT	CASSPRGRYEAFF
NA	TRBV18	NA	TRBJ1-2	TGTGCCAGCTCACAACAAGGACAGTCGTATGGCTACACCTTC	CASSQQGQSYGYTF
TRBD2	TRBV19	NA	TRBJ2-1	TGTGCCAGTAACTCACGGACTAGCGGGAGAACTGAGCAGTTCTTC	CASNSRTSGRTEQFF
TRBD2	TRBV5-4	NA	TRBJ2-3	TGTGCCAGCAGCTTGGCCTCGGGGGGGGATACGCAGTATTTT	CASSLASGGDTQYF
TRBD2	TRBV6-6	NA	TRBJ2-1	TGTGCCAGCAGCCTCCGACTAGCTACCAATGAGCAGTTCTTC	CASSLRLATNEQFF
TRBD1	TRBV6-4	NA	TRBJ2-3	TGTGCCAGCAGTGACGGGACAGGGGGCACAGATACGCAGTATTTT	CASSDGTGGTDTQYF
TRBD2	TRBV27	NA	TRBJ2-3	TGTGCCAGCACGGGACTAAATACCCCCAGGACAGATACGCAGTATTTT	CASTGLNTPRTDTQYF
NA	TRBV9	NA	TRBJ2-2	TGTGCCAGCAGCGCCGGGGGAGCCGGGGAGCTGTTTTTT	CASSAGGAGELFF
TRBD1	TRBV6-5	NA	TRBJ1-2	TGTGCCAGCAGTTATTTCCGGGACAGCACTAACTATGGCTACACCTTC	CASSYFRDSTNYGYTF
TRBD2	TRBV7-2	NA	TRBJ2-3	TGTGCCAGCAGCTTGGGGGGACTAGCGAGCACAGATACGCAGTATTTT	CASSLGGLASTDTQYF
TRBD2	TRBV4-2	NA	TRBJ2-7	TGTGCCAGCAGCCCTAGCGGGAAATTGAACGAGCAGTACTTC	CASSPSGKLNEQYF
TRBD1	TRBV6-1	NA	TRBJ1-2	TGTGCCAGCAGTGAACCGGGACAGCCAGACTATGGCTACACCTTC	CASSEPGQPDYGYTF
TRBD1	TRBV19	NA	TRBJ2-7	TGTGCCAGTACCCCTGAGGGACAGGGGGTGTACGAGCAGTACTTC	CASTPEGQGVYEQYF